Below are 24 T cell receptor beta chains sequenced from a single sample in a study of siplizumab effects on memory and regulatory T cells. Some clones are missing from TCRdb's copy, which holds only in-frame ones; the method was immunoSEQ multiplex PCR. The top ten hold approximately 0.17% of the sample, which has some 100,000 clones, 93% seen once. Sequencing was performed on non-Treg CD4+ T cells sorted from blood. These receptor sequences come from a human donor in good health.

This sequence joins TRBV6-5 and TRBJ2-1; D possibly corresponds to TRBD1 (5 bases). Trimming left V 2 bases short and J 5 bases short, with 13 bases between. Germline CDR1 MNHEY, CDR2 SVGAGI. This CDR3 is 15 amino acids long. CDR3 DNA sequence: TGTGCCAGCAGTTACCCAAGGGGCCCTAACAATGAGCAGTTCTTC. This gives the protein CASSYPRGPNNEQFF.

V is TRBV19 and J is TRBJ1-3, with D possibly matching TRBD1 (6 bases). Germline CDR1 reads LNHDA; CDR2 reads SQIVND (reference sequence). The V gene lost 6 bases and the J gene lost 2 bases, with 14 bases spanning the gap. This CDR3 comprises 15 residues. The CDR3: CASRAGAITGNTIYF. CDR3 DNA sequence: TGTGCCAGTAGAGCGGGGGCAATTACTGGAAACACCATATATTTT.

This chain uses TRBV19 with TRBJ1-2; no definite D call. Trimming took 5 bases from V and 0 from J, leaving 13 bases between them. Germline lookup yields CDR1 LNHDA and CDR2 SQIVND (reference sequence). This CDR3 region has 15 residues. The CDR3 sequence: CASSPGRTTNYGYTF. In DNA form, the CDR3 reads TGTGCCAGTAGTCCGGGCCGGACGACTAACTATGGCTACACCTTC.

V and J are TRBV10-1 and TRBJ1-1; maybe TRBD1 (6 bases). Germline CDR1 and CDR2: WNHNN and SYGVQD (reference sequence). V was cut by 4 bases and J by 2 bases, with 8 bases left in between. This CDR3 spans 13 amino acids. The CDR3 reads CASSAGGNTEAFF. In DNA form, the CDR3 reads TGCGCCAGCAGTGCCGGGGGCAACACTGAAGCTTTCTTT.

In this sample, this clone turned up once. CDR3 sequence: CASRGTRANYGYTF. The CDR3 DNA sequence: TGTGCCAGCAGGGGGACCCGGGCGAACTATGGCTACACCTTC. The chain carries TRBV2 and TRBJ1-2; D is perhaps TRBD1 (5 bases). This CDR3 region has 14 residues. Trimming shortened V by 6 bases and J by 2 bases, and 13 bases separated the two germline ends. Germline CDR1 reads SNHLY; CDR2 reads FYNNEI.

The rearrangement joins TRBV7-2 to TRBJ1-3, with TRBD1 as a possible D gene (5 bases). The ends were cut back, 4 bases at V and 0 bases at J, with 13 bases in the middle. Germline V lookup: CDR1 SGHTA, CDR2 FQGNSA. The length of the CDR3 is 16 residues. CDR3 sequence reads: CASSSRSTASGNTIYF. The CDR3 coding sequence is TGTGCCAGCAGCTCACGGTCGACAGCCTCTGGAAACACCATATATTTT. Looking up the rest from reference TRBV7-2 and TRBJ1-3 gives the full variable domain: GAGVSQSPSNKVTEKGKDVELRCDPISGHTALYWYRQSLGQGLEFLIYFQGNSAPDKSGLPSDRFSAERTGGSVSTLTIQRTQQEDSAVYLCASSSRSTASGNTIYFGEGSWLTVV.

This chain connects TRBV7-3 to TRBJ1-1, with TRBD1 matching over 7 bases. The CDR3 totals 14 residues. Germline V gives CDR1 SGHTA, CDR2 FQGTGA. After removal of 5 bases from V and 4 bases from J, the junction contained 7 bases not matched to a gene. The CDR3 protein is CASSLGQVSTEAFF. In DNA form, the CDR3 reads TGTGCCAGCAGCCTAGGACAGGTCAGCACTGAAGCTTTCTTT.

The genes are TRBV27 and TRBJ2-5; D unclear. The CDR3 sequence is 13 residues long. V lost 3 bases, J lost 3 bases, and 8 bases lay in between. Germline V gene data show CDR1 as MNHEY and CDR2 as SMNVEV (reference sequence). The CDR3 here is CASSFRSEETQYF. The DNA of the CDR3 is TGTGCCAGCAGTTTCCGGTCAGAAGAGACCCAGTACTTC.

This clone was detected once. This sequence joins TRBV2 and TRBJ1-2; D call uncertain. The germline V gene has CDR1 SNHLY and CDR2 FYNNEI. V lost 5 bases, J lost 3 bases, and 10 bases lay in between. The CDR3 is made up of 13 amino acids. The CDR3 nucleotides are TGTGCCAGCAGTACCAAGGAAGACTATGGCTACACCTTC. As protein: CASSTKEDYGYTF.

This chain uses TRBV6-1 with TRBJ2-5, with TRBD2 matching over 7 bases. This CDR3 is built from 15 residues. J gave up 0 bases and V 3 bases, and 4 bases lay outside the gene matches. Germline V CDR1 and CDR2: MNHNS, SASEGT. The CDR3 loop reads CASSEGLADQETQYF. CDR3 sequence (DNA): TGTGCCAGCAGTGAGGGGCTAGCGGACCAAGAGACCCAGTACTTC.

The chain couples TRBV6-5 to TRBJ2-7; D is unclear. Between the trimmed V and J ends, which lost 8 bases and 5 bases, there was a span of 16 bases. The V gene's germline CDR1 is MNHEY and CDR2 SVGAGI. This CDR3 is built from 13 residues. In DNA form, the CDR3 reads TGTGCCAGCTCAGGTGCGGTCCGGAACGAGCAGTACTTC. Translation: CASSGAVRNEQYF.

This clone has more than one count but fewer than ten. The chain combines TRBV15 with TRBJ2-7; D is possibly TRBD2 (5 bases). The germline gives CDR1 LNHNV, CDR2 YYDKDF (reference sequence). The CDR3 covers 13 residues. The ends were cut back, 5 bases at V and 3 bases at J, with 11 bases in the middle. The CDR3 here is CATSGFGGYEQYF. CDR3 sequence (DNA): TGTGCCACCAGCGGCTTCGGAGGCTACGAGCAGTACTTC. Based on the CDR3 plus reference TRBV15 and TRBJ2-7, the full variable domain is DAMVIQNPRYQVTQFGKPVTLSCSQTLNHNVMYWYQQKSSQAPKLLFHYYDKDFNNEADTPDNFQSRRPNTSFCFLDIRSPGLGDTAMYLCATSGFGGYEQYFGPGTRLTVT.

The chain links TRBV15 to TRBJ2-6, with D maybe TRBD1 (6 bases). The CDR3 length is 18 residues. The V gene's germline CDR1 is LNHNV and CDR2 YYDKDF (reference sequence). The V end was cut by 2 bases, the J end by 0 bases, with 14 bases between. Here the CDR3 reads CATSRYRDTVSGANVLTF. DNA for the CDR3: TGTGCCACCAGCAGATACCGGGACACCGTCTCTGGGGCCAACGTCCTGACTTTC.

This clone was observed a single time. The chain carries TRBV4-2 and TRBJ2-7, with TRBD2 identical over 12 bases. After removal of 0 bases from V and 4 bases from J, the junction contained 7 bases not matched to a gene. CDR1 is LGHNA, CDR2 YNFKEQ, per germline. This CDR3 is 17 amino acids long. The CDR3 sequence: CASSQDTTSGGPYEQYF. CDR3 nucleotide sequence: TGTGCCAGCAGCCAAGATACTACTAGCGGGGGGCCATACGAGCAGTACTTC.

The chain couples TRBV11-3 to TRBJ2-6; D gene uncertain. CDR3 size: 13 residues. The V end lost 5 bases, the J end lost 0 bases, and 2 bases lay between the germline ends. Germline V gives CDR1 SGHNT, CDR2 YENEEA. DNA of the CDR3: TGTGCCAGCAGCGACTCTGGGGCCAACGTCCTGACTTTC. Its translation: CASSDSGANVLTF.

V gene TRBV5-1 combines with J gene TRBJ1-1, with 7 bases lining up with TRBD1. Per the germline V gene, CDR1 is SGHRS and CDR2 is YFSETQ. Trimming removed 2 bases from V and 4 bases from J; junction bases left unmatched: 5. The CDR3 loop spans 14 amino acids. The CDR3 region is CASSFGQEGTEAFF. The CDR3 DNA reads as TGCGCCAGCAGCTTTGGACAGGAGGGCACTGAAGCTTTCTTT.

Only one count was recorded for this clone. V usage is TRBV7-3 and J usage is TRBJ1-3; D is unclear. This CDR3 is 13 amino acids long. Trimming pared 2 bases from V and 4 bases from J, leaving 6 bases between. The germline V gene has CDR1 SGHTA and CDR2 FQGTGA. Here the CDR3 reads CASSLERGNTIYF. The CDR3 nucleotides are TGTGCCAGCAGCTTAGAAAGAGGAAACACCATATATTTT.

Here the CDR3 DNA reads TGTGCCAGCAGTGACAGGAGCTCCTACAATGAGCAGTTCTTC. Translated, it gives CASSDRSSYNEQFF. The J gene is TRBJ2-1, the V gene TRBV27, with D possibly being TRBD1 (6 bases). The CDR3 runs to 14 residues. The V and J ends lost 5 bases and 0 bases respectively, with 8 bases between them. Germline lookup yields CDR1 MNHEY and CDR2 SMNVEV (reference sequence).

The CDR3 protein is CASSRVRDNEKLFF. The CDR3 bases are TGTGCCAGCTCCAGGGTGCGGGATAATGAAAAACTGTTTTTT. V usage is TRBV6-5 and J usage is TRBJ1-4, with a tentative D call TRBD1 (5 bases). The CDR3 is 14 residues long. Germline V CDR1 and CDR2: MNHEY, SVGAGI. Between the trimmed V and J ends, which lost 8 bases and 4 bases, there was a span of 14 bases.

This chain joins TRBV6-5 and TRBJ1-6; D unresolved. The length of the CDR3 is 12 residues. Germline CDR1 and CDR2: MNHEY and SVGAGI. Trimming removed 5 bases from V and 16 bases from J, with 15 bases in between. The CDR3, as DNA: TGTGCCAGCAGTGACCCTACATATTCTCTCCACTTT. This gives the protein CASSDPTYSLHF.

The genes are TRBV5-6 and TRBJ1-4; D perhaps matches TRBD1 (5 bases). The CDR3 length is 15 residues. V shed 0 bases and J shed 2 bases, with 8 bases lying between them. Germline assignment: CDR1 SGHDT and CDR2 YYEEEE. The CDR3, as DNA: TGTGCCAGCAGCTTGGGGGGGTTCACTAATGAAAAACTGTTTTTT. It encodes CASSLGGFTNEKLFF.

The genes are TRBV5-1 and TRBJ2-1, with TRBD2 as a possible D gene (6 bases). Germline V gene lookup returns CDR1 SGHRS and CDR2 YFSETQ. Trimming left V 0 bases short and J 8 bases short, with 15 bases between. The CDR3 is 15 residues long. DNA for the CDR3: TGCGCCAGCAGCTTGGGGGCTAGCGTGGGTGATGAGCAGTTCTTC. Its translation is CASSLGASVGDEQFF.

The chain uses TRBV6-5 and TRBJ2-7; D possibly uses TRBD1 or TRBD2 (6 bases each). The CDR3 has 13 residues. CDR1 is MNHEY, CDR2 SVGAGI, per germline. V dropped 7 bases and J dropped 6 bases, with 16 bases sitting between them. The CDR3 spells CASTYGGPSEQYF. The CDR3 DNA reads TGTGCCAGCACCTACGGGGGCCCGTCCGAGCAGTACTTC.

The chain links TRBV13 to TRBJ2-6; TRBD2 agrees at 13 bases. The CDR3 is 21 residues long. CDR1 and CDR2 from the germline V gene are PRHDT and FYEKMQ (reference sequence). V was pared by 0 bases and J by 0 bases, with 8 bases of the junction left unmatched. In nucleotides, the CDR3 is TGTGCCAGCAGCTTAGGCCTTACTAGCGGGGGGGTCCTCTCTGGGGCCAACGTCCTGACTTTC. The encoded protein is CASSLGLTSGGVLSGANVLTF.